Listed here is a single T cell receptor (beta chain). Antigen unknown. Pooled samples include second doses given at about 4 or 12 weeks. CDR1 and CDR2 (germline): MNHEY, SVGAGI. Trimming removed 6 bases from V and 2 bases from J; junction bases left unmatched: 5. CDR3 length equals 15 residues. The data are from a study of T cell responses to AZD1222 COVID-19 vaccine. Whole-study findings and limits: Just a handful of people given AZD1222 tested seropositive at baseline. A mostly white British donor set with more females was recruited, and clonal diversity was possibly underestimated. Spike was spanned by vaccine-associated CD4 TCRs, with dominance at 160-218 and 743-854.

Measured with immunoSEQ multiplex PCR; TCRdb has only the in-frame clones, and not every one. In the table there are tens of thousands of clones, around 93% of which are singletons. Sequences were derived from peripheral blood, sampled 28 days after the second AZD1222 dose. This TCR was sampled from an adult who received the AZD1222 COVID-19 vaccine. V and J are TRBV6-5 and TRBJ1-2, with TRBD1 matching over 11 bases. CDR3 nucleotides: TGTGCCAGCAGCCACCGGGACAGGGGGAACTATGGCTACACCTTC. Translation gives CASSHRDRGNYGYTF.